This record covers a single T cell receptor beta chain. This record comes from a study of blood T cell repertoires in COVID-19. Overall study: Samples taken during acute and convalescent COVID-19 were collected in the United States, Italy and Spain. T cells, B-cell-depleted T cells, or PBMCs supplied cDNA or gDNA.

Methods used by the authors: For nucleated cells, counts were estimated from reference gene primer amplification. The method was immunoSEQ multiplex PCR; TCRdb's version includes in-frame clones alone and lacks a portion of them. V, J and clone size are taken as reported in that table, and D and trimming were inferred from the DNA itself. Seen here are 95,000 to 100,000 clones, 75% to 90% observed once, and the top ten hold about 1.7%. Germline V lookup: CDR1 KGHSH, CDR2 LQKENI. V shed 8 bases and J shed 5 bases, with 19 bases lying between them. The CDR3 is made up of 15 amino acids. The sequence was obtained from a woman in her 70s with active or convalescent COVID-19. The gene calls are TRBV18 and TRBJ2-1; D is perhaps TRBD2 (5 bases). The material sequenced was peripheral blood. The CDR3 loop is CASPSGLAVNNEQFF. As DNA, the CDR3 is TGTGCCAGCCCCTCGGGTCTAGCAGTAAACAATGAGCAGTTCTTC.